This TCR beta chain is from a study of blood T cells in healthy people across ages (dated by TCRdb to 2015 to 2017). General notes on the study: Template switching captured roughly one uniquely barcoded TCR beta cDNA molecule per two T cells in model experiments. To track age-related changes in TCR beta repertoire diversity, the study relied on deep sequencing normalized with unique cDNA molecular identifiers. The study analyzed two additional independent replicas of 1 million unique cDNA reads from the same blood draw for two donors, one aged 18 to 29 and one aged 80 or older. The donors were split into four age groups: young (average roughly 15 years), middle-aged (about 40), aged (roughly 65) and long-lived (approximately 80). To avoid experimental bias, donors of different ages were spread randomly across the sequencing lanes. What the work shows at the level of the full study, not this receptor alone: Observed TCR beta diversity per million T cells fell roughly linearly with age, and a significant reduction was already apparent by age around 40. Estimates of total diversity based on one million sequenced T cells were considered lower bounds and underestimates. The long-lived group showed more naive CD4+ T cells, fewer expanded clones and increased TCR diversity than the aged group, suggesting age selection. Donor CMV infection status was unknown, potentially confounding age-related changes in expanded clonotypes. There was a strong correlation between observed TCR beta diversity and the percentage of naive T cells measured by flow cytometry. Because profiling used bulk unsorted PBMCs, naive and antigen-experienced compartments could not be compared conclusively.

Trimming costs V 4 bases and J 1 base, and their ends lie 7 bases apart. Via the germline V gene, CDR1 is MNHNS and CDR2 SASEGT. The CDR3, from cysteine to phenylalanine, totals 13 residues. Only the CDR3 part of the read is kept: 39 bases, read in frame from the first base. The library relied on 5' RACE. Sequencing instrument: Illumina HiSeq 2500. A second 7 to 11 cycle PCR used a sample-barcoded 5' primer and a J-beta primer mix. A template-switch 5' adaptor carrying 12 random nucleotides introduced a unique molecular identifier onto each TCR beta cDNA molecule. Each sample yielded at least 2.5 million CDR3-containing paired-end reads. The Mint cDNA synthesis kit, primed by a TRBC-specific oligonucleotide, was used to synthesize first-strand cDNA from all RNA. All cDNA was treated with uracil-DNA glycosylase and then went through a first 18-cycle PCR with the universal primers M1SS and BC2_uni_R. The paper's processing steps were these. Each sample was normalized by randomly selecting 1 million high-quality reads, each carrying a distinct molecular identifier. Instead of being binned into consensus sequences, reads with shared molecular identifiers were discarded. MiTCR, run with a Q25 quality threshold and the strictest error-elimination algorithm, handled CDR3 identification, clonotype clustering and error correction. A nonparametric unseen species model with Euler transformation was used to estimate lower-bound total TCR beta diversity. TCRdb ran its own pipeline on the public reads, namely fastp trimming at Q25 and MiXCR clone calling, and kept in-frame beta chains. Identical CDR3 proteins give one entry, which carries the most common genes and DNA. TCRdb assigned the V and J calls; the authors' analysis was not used. Counted in this sample were about a million distinct CDR3 sequences; about two fifths of them appeared once. The ten largest clones represent around 12% of the sample.

Systemically healthy Caucasian individuals from Russia, 39 in total and aged about 6 to 95 years, were included as donors. Approximately 9.3 milliliters of peripheral blood were collected from each donor into EDTA-treated Vacutainer tubes. PBMCs were isolated by Ficoll-Paque density-gradient centrifugation, with at least 7 million obtained per sample. Trizol reagent was used to extract total RNA from PBMCs, with at least 6 micrograms per sample. For every donor, flow cytometry on a PBMC aliquot measured the percentage of naive CD45RAhigh/CD27high T cells. This clonotype came up a few times. It has no known antigen specificity. No base qualities exist here, and no much larger clone lies one base off it.

Material: blood. The chain is encoded by TRBV6-1 joined to TRBJ1-1; no D gene is confidently identified. The source of this sequence is a man younger than 30 in good health. The nucleotide sequence is TGTGCCAGCAGTGGGTTCACGAACACTGAAGCTTTCTTT. It encodes CASSGFTNTEAFF.